These T cell receptor beta chains were read from a single sample in a study of radiotherapy plus CTLA-4 blockade in lung cancer. The data were produced by immunoSEQ multiplex PCR, yet TCRdb's version contains in-frame clones alone and is incomplete. The repertoire has more than 90,000 clones, roughly 88% of them found once; the top ten carry 4% to 6%. Sequenced here: peripheral blood, sampled from a patient treated with radiotherapy plus ipilimumab. The receptor set was obtained from a human donor with non-small cell lung cancer that progressed on radiotherapy plus ipilimumab. CDR3s include the opening cysteine and the closing phenylalanine or tryptophan. A D gene is named only where the DNA matches it firmly. Expanded clones get a size class; other rows say once, few or many, or leave the size out.

NA	TRBJ1-1	TRBV7-9	TRBD1	CASSLTGQGDIEAFF	TGTGCCAGCAGCTTAACAGGACAGGGGGACATTGAAGCTTTCTTT
NA	TRBJ2-7	TRBV6-7	TRBD1	CASSYPDRVHEQYF	TGTGCCAGCAGTTACCCCGACAGGGTCCACGAGCAGTACTTC
NA	TRBJ2-1	TRBV6-5	TRBD2	CASSYLGLAGAREQFF	TGTGCCAGCAGTTACCTAGGACTAGCGGGGGCCAGGGAGCAGTTCTTC
NA	TRBJ1-4	TRBV5-4	NA	CATKGGGRGEKLFF	TGTGCCACGAAAGGAGGGGGGCGGGGGGAAAAACTGTTTTTT
NA	TRBJ2-7	TRBV18	NA	CASSPEGPYEQYF	TGTGCCAGCTCACCAGAGGGCCCCTACGAGCAGTACTTC
NA	TRBJ2-1	TRBV4-1	NA	CASSPGPTGPHNEQFF	TGTGCCAGCAGCCCGGGACCCACTGGGCCCCACAATGAGCAGTTCTTC
once	TRBJ2-5	TRBV6-1	TRBD2	CASSPSGSGETQYF	TGTGCCAGCAGCCCTAGCGGGAGTGGTGAGACCCAGTACTTC
NA	TRBJ2-3	TRBV11-2	TRBD2	CASTPDSGSTDTQYF	TGTGCCAGCACCCCGGATAGCGGGAGCACAGATACGCAGTATTTT
NA	TRBJ2-3	TRBV6-1	NA	CASSPGGEPGDTQYF	TGTGCCAGCAGCCCCGGTGGGGAGCCGGGGGATACGCAGTATTTT
NA	TRBJ1-4	TRBV23-1	NA	CASSQARAAKGKLFF	TGCGCCAGCAGTCAGGCCCGGGCCGCCAAGGGAAAACTGTTTTTT
NA	TRBJ1-1	TRBV14	NA	CASSQDPHGTAQAFF	TGTGCCAGCAGCCAAGATCCCCATGGGACGGCACAAGCTTTCTTT
NA	TRBJ2-7	TRBV4-1	NA	CASSRLEGSSYEQYF	TGCGCCAGCAGCCGACTCGAAGGGAGCTCCTACGAGCAGTACTTC
NA	TRBJ2-1	TRBV7-2	NA	CASSLIASSSYNEQFF	TGTGCCAGCAGCTTAATAGCTTCCAGCTCCTACAATGAGCAGTTCTTC
NA	TRBJ2-3	TRBV7-2	NA	CASSLLPTWGETDTQYF	TGTGCCAGCAGCTTACTTCCGACTTGGGGGGAGACAGATACGCAGTATTTT
NA	TRBJ2-1	TRBV5-4	TRBD1	CASSLTTGGRNEQFF	TGTGCCAGCAGCTTGACTACAGGGGGCAGGAATGAGCAGTTCTTC
NA	TRBJ2-7	TRBV27	NA	CASSPRRDSYEQYF	TGTGCCAGCAGTCCAAGACGGGACTCCTACGAGCAGTACTTC